The 5 T cell receptor beta chains below were found in one sample sequenced in a study of cytomegalovirus exposure and HLA in healthy donors. The PCR used 60 Vbeta and 13 Jbeta primers. Sequenced by immunoSEQ multiplex PCR; TCRdb stores in-frame clones only, minus some. The sample contains over 150,000 clones, more than 85% of which appear only once. Sample: PBMCs. All receptors come from a girl in the first two years of life in good health and CMV-seronegative.

The chain employs TRBV30 and TRBJ1-2; 7 bases agree with TRBD1. CDR1 is GTSNPN, CDR2 SVGIG, per germline (reference sequence). V lost 3 bases to trimming and J lost 2 bases; unmatched junction nucleotides: 6. This CDR3 comprises 14 residues. The CDR3 nucleotides read TGTGCCTGGAGGTCCGACAGGGCCAACTATGGCTACACCTTC. It specifies CAWRSDRANYGYTF.

Of note for this clone: A junction end diverges from the germline sequence, so it may reflect a read error. The chain employs TRBV19 and TRBJ2-7; D call uncertain. The CDR3 sequence is 13 residues long. Germline values: CDR1 LNHDA, CDR2 SQIVND (reference sequence). The CDR3 nucleotides read TGTGCCAGTAGTTCCGCTCTGGCCTACGAGCGGTACTTC. Translation: CASSSALAYERYF.

The chain combines TRBV6-5 with TRBJ2-1, with TRBD2 identical over 8 bases. CDR3 size: 15 residues. Germline values: CDR1 MNHEY, CDR2 SVGAGI. The V gene end was trimmed by 2 bases and the J gene end by 2 bases; junction bases not matched to a gene: 2. In DNA, the CDR3 is TGTGCCAGCAGTTACGCAGCGGGAGCCTACAATGAGCAGTTCTTC. Its protein product is CASSYAAGAYNEQFF.

The genes are TRBV5-1 and TRBJ2-1, with 10 bases matching TRBD2. Germline V gives CDR1 SGHRS, CDR2 YFSETQ. This CDR3 contains 15 residues. V lost 2 bases, J lost 2 bases, and 1 base stayed unmatched. In DNA, the CDR3 is TGCGCCAGCAGCTTAAGCGGGGGGGCCTACAATGAGCAGTTCTTC. The encoded protein is CASSLSGGAYNEQFF.

The chain recombines TRBV7-9 with TRBJ1-2; TRBD1 matches at 8 bases. The CDR3 totals 15 residues. The V segment lost 4 bases and the J segment 5 bases; nucleotides outside the gene matches: 9. Germline lookup yields CDR1 SEHNR and CDR2 FQNEAQ (reference sequence). CDR3 region: CASSSRGQGQYGYTF. The DNA of the CDR3 is TGTGCCAGCAGCTCCAGAGGACAGGGACAGTATGGCTACACCTTC.